Sequencing of this T cell receptor (beta chain) was carried out in a study of breast tumors, draining lymph nodes, adjacent tissues (dated by TCRdb to 2016 to 2017). Regarding the research as a whole: In breast cancer patients, the study compared the TCR beta repertoires of tumor, adjacent nontumor tissue and axillary lymph nodes. In human breast cancer, the study set out to evaluate how tumor, surrounding tissue and draining lymph node repertoires relate to one another and whether T cells may move between these sites.

Comments on this clonotype: Its antigen is still unknown. No much larger clonotype is one base removed from it; base qualities were not supplied.

Via the germline V gene, CDR1 is SGDLS and CDR2 YYNGEE. The CDR3 covers 15 residues, taking in both the cysteine and the phenylalanine. The CDR3 DNA has 45 bases and is translated from base 1. V was cut back by 0 bases and J by 2 bases, leaving a gap of 10 bases between them. Instrument used: Illumina HiSeq 2000. Multiplex PCR amplification was used to build the TCR beta chain libraries. The amplified TCR beta chain products were analyzed by high-throughput sequencing. The public reads were reanalyzed by TCRdb: fastp trimming at Q25, MiXCR alignment, in-frame beta chains only. CDR3 protein sequences are deduplicated, and each keeps its most common genes and DNA. The sample has roughly 20,000 distinct CDR3 sequences on record, roughly 41% of them singletons. The ten largest clones add up to less than 25% of the sample. Study-wide conclusions, independent of this receptor: Tumor T-cell repertoires showed less diversity than lymph node repertoires and more diversity than nontumor tissue repertoires, and tumor T-cell repertoires showed preferential V and J gene usage. The data were considered consistent with most tumor T cells being derived from the lymph node and subsequently expanding within tumor tissue. In luminal-like breast cancer, tumor and nontumor tissue repertoires resembled each other significantly more than in basal-like breast cancer. The conclusion that tumor T cells originate in lymph nodes was presented as consistent with a hypothesis rather than as directly demonstrated.

The sequence is built from TRBV9 and TRBJ2-3; the D gene assignment is ambiguous. Sequencing input: breast tumor tissue. This TCR was recovered from a female donor with breast cancer. Some clones in this sample may be carry-over from other donors' samples. The CDR3 region: CASSVESRPTDTQYF. The sequenced DNA is TGTGCCAGCAGCGTAGAGAGCAGACCCACAGATACGCAGTATTTT.